The clone carrying this T cell receptor (beta chain) was seen repeatedly, ten times or more. This sample is part of a study of T cells in Graves' hyperthyroidism and ophthalmopathy. The CDR3 regions of TCR beta were amplified from RNA transcripts. Using the HTBI primer set, a first-round RT-PCR was run on the TCR CDR3. Each CDR3 protein gets one entry after TCRdb re-called the multiplex PCR reads with MiXCR. The sample lists a few hundred thousand distinct CDR3 sequences, about 13% seen once, with 9.2% in the top ten. The CDR3 extends over 17 amino acids. Looked up from germline, CDR1 is MNHEY and CDR2 is SVGEGT. V was clipped by 6 bases and J by 2 bases, with 20 bases between them.

The V gene is TRBV6-2 or TRBV6-3, the J gene TRBJ1-5; D gene uncertain. This receptor was taken from a woman under 30 with Graves' hyperthyroidism. Source material: blood. The CDR3 nucleotides read TGTGCCAGCAGCCCTAGTCTGCGGCAGTACGGCAATCAGCCCCAGCATTTT. It specifies CASSPSLRQYGNQPQHF.